A single sample is the source of the 31 T cell receptor beta chains below, sequenced in a study of beta chain features in type 1 diabetes. Reverse transcription of all isolated RNA meant that expressed TCRB transcripts were sequenced. Using immunoSEQ multiplex PCR, the repertoire was profiled, and TCRdb retains in-frame clones only, with some absent. The sample yields hundreds of thousands of clones, around 10% seen once. The sample was naive CD4+ T cells from blood. The source of these receptors is a woman aged 25 to 39 in good health.

This clone has a handful of counts. The rearrangement joins TRBV19 to TRBJ1-4; 7 bases are shared with TRBD1. Losses at the gene ends were 5 bases for V and 6 bases for J; bases not matched to a gene: 9. Germline CDR1 reads LNHDA; CDR2 reads SQIVND (reference sequence). This CDR3 is 15 amino acids long. The DNA of the CDR3 is TGTGCCAGTAGTTCCCGGACAGGCGGCGATGAAAAACTGTTTTTT. Translating it yields CASSSRTGGDEKLFF.

The chain combines TRBV4-2 with TRBJ2-7; 9 positions match TRBD2. CDR3 length: 16 amino acids. Germline CDR1 is LGHNA and CDR2 is YNFKEQ. Germline trimming cut 4 bases from V and 8 bases from J; bases unmatched to any gene: 15. CDR3 DNA sequence: TGTGCCAGCAGCCGGGACCTAGCGGGGACCTCGAACCAGCAGTACTTC. Translation gives CASSRDLAGTSNQQYF.

V is TRBV27 and J is TRBJ2-3, with 8 bases aligning to TRBD2. CDR1 MNHEY and CDR2 SMNVEV come from the germline V gene (reference sequence). This CDR3 contains 15 residues. J gave up 1 base and V 2 bases, and 2 bases lay outside the gene matches. The CDR3 loop reads CASSLETSGTDTQYF. For the CDR3, the DNA is TGTGCCAGCAGTTTAGAGACTAGCGGCACAGATACGCAGTATTTT.

The rearrangement joins TRBV7-2 to TRBJ1-5, with 8 positions matching TRBD1. The CDR3 has 15 residues. Unmatched junction bases numbered 4, after V lost 1 base and J lost 5 bases. Germline V gene data show CDR1 as SGHTA and CDR2 as FQGNSA. The CDR3 DNA follows: TGTGCCAGCAGCTTAGTGGCAGGGGGCGATCAGCCCCAGCATTTT. It translates to CASSLVAGGDQPQHF.

A few counts support this clone. This sequence joins TRBV4-3 and TRBJ2-5, with TRBD1 identical over 8 bases. V lost 2 bases to trimming and J lost 2 bases; unmatched junction nucleotides: 10. Germline V lookup: CDR1 LGHNA, CDR2 YSLEER. CDR3 size: 17 residues. This CDR3 is CASSQTTPGTGQETQYF. CDR3 DNA: TGCGCCAGCAGCCAAACGACCCCCGGGACAGGTCAAGAGACCCAGTACTTC.

The V call is TRBV4-2, the J call TRBJ2-1; 10 bases map to TRBD1. Germline V lookup: CDR1 LGHNA, CDR2 YNFKEQ. With V trimmed by 2 bases and J by 2 bases, 3 bases remained unmatched. The CDR3 is 16 residues long. The CDR3 DNA reads as TGTGCCAGCAGCCAACCCGGGACAGGGGCCTACAATGAGCAGTTCTTC. This translates into CASSQPGTGAYNEQFF.

There are a few counts of this clone. The CDR3 DNA sequence: TGTGCCAGCAGCTGGTCGACAGATTACTATGGCTACACCTTC. This translates into CASSWSTDYYGYTF. The rearrangement links TRBV5-6 to TRBJ1-2; TRBD1 might be the D (5 bases). The CDR3 contains 14 residues. Trimming took 3 bases from V and 3 from J, leaving 12 bases between them. Per the germline V gene, CDR1 is SGHDT and CDR2 is YYEEEE. Together with reference TRBV5-6 and TRBJ1-2, the CDR3 gives the full variable domain: DAGVTQSPTHLIKTRGQQVTLRCSPKSGHDTVSWYQQALGQGPQFIFQYYEEEERQRGNFPDRFSGHQFPNYSSELNVNALLLGDSALYLCASSWSTDYYGYTFGSGTRLTVV.

The chain carries TRBV7-8 and TRBJ2-5, with D uncertain. The germline V gene encodes CDR1 SGHVS and CDR2 FQNEAQ. The germline V and J ends were trimmed by 1 base and 5 bases, with 11 bases remaining between them. This CDR3 region has 14 residues. CDR3: CASSLVGSWETQYF. In nucleotides, the CDR3 is TGTGCCAGCAGCTTAGTGGGCAGTTGGGAGACCCAGTACTTC.

V is TRBV7-8 and J is TRBJ1-1, with D unresolved. V lost 1 base to trimming and J lost 6 bases, with 12 bases between them. CDR3 size: 14 residues. Germline CDR1 is SGHVS and CDR2 is FQNEAQ. CDR3 protein: CASSLVGVLAEAFF. In DNA form, the CDR3 reads TGTGCCAGCAGCTTAGTCGGGGTGTTGGCTGAAGCTTTCTTT.

This clone turned up a few times. V usage is TRBV19 and J usage is TRBJ2-1; TRBD2 matches at 13 bases. The germline CDR1 and CDR2 sequences are LNHDA and SQIVND (reference sequence). The trim removed 6 bases at V and 4 bases at J, leaving 9 bases unmatched. This CDR3 comprises 17 residues. The CDR3 spells CASRRAGTSGIYNEQFF. The DNA for the CDR3 is TGTGCCAGTAGACGAGCCGGGACTAGCGGGATATACAATGAGCAGTTCTTC.

This clone was detected only a few times. V and J are TRBV27 and TRBJ1-1; D might be TRBD1 (5 bases). The germline V gene encodes CDR1 MNHEY and CDR2 SMNVEV (reference sequence). V lost 7 bases and J lost 0, with 12 bases in between. CDR3 size: 14 residues. CDR3 coding DNA: TGTGCCAGCAAAGAACAGGTCATGAACACTGAAGCTTTCTTT. Its protein is CASKEQVMNTEAFF.

In its sample, this clone was seen a few times. The chain couples TRBV2 to TRBJ1-3, with D unresolved. Germline CDR1 SNHLY, CDR2 FYNNEI. The CDR3 is made up of 15 amino acids. V lost 1 base, J lost 0 bases, and 7 bases lay in between. In DNA, the CDR3 is TGTGCCAGCAGTGAAGGGGCCAACTCTGGAAACACCATATATTTT. Its translation is CASSEGANSGNTIYF.

This clone has more than one count but fewer than ten. CDR3: CASSATGTSGTQETQYF. The CDR3 DNA follows: TGTGCCAGCAGCGCAACCGGGACTAGCGGGACCCAAGAGACCCAGTACTTC. The rearrangement links TRBV11-2 to TRBJ2-5; 13 nucleotides align to TRBD2. CDR3 length: 17 residues. Germline V gives CDR1 SGHAT, CDR2 FQNNGV. V trimming: 5 bases; J trimming: 1 base; junction bases outside the gene matches: 7.

This clone was seen a handful of times. The chain recombines TRBV7-6 with TRBJ2-7, with 9 bases lining up with TRBD1. Losses at the gene ends were 5 bases for V and 4 bases for J; bases not matched to a gene: 9. Germline V CDR1 and CDR2: SGHVS, FNYEAQ. The CDR3 consists of 15 residues. This CDR3 reads CASSQTPGQGYEQYF. The CDR3 DNA reads as TGTGCCAGCAGCCAAACACCGGGACAGGGATACGAGCAGTACTTC.

This clone has a handful of counts. The chain is built from TRBV5-4 and TRBJ2-5, with 7 nucleotides matching TRBD1. The V gene end was trimmed by 4 bases and the J gene end by 2 bases; junction bases not matched to a gene: 2. The CDR3 runs to 13 residues. CDR1 and CDR2 (germline): SGHNT, YYREEE (reference sequence). CDR3 loop: CASSMGQQETQYF. Written as DNA, the CDR3 is TGTGCCAGCAGCATGGGACAGCAAGAGACCCAGTACTTC.

This rearrangement joins TRBV4-3 to TRBJ2-6; tentative D call: TRBD1 (5 bases). Germline CDR1 is LGHNA and CDR2 is YSLEER. V lost 2 bases and J 0 bases, leaving 11 bases between the germline ends. The CDR3 is made up of 17 amino acids. As DNA, the CDR3 is TGCGCCAGCAGCCAATGGGGCAAAAGCTCTGGGGCCAACGTCCTGACTTTC. It is translated as CASSQWGKSSGANVLTF.

This clone was picked up a small number of times. The chain has TRBV29-1 and TRBJ1-1; D might be TRBD1 (6 bases). Per the germline V gene, CDR1 is SQVTM and CDR2 is ANQGSEA. The CDR3 contains 12 residues. V dropped 6 bases and J dropped 4 bases, with 12 bases sitting between them. The CDR3, as DNA: TGCAGCGTGACGGGGGGCTTCACTGAAGCTTTCTTT. Its protein product is CSVTGGFTEAFF.

This sequence joins TRBV7-2 and TRBJ2-7; 9 bases agree with TRBD2. V lost 2 bases, J lost 3 bases, and 5 bases stayed unmatched. The germline V gene encodes CDR1 SGHTA and CDR2 FQGNSA. This CDR3 has 15 amino acids. The CDR3 DNA reads as TGTGCCAGCAGCTTAAATAGCGGGAGCTTCTACGAGCAGTACTTC. Amino acid sequence: CASSLNSGSFYEQYF.

This clone was seen only a few times. This chain connects TRBV29-1 to TRBJ1-5, with unresolved D. The CDR3 runs to 15 residues. Germline lookup yields CDR1 SQVTM and CDR2 ANQGSEA. Trimming pared 7 bases from V and 1 base from J, leaving 17 bases between. The chain's CDR3 is CSATGGGGSNQPQHF. DNA of the CDR3: TGCAGCGCAACCGGCGGTGGAGGCAGCAATCAGCCCCAGCATTTT.

The chain carries TRBV14 and TRBJ2-7, with 10 bases that match TRBD2. Germline CDR1 SGHDN, CDR2 FVKESK. Trimming took 3 bases from V and 9 from J; bases not matched to a gene: 11. The CDR3 loop spans 15 amino acids. The CDR3 DNA is TGTGCCAGCAGCCATAGCGGGCTAGCGGGAGCTCGGCAGTACTTC. It yields the protein CASSHSGLAGARQYF.

This clone was counted a few times. The gene calls are TRBV7-9 and TRBJ1-5; maybe TRBD1 (5 bases). The CDR3 is made up of 15 amino acids. Germline assignment: CDR1 SEHNR and CDR2 FQNEAQ (reference sequence). V dropped 5 bases and J dropped 3 bases, with 14 bases sitting between them. In DNA, the CDR3 is TGTGCCAGCAGCCCAGGGTACGGTATCAATCAGCCCCAGCATTTT. Protein product: CASSPGYGINQPQHF. Full variable domain (rest looked up from reference TRBV7-9 and TRBJ1-5): DTGVSQNPRHKITKRGQNVTFRCDPISEHNRLYWYRQTLGQGPEFLTYFQNEAQLEKSRLLSDRFSAERPKGSFSTLEIQRTEQGDSAMYLCASSPGYGINQPQHFGDGTRLSIL.

This clone appeared a few times. This CDR3 is CASSSGVVNEQFF. DNA for the CDR3: TGTGCCAGCAGCTCGGGAGTCGTCAATGAGCAGTTCTTC. V and J are TRBV7-2 and TRBJ2-1; tentatively, D is TRBD2 (6 bases). The CDR3 contains 13 residues. Trimming shortened V by 4 bases and J by 6 bases, and 10 bases separated the two germline ends. Germline V lookup: CDR1 SGHTA, CDR2 FQGNSA.

The chain has TRBV28 and TRBJ1-2; 8 bases are a match to TRBD1. Looked up from germline, CDR1 is MDHEN and CDR2 is SYDVKM. V shed 6 bases and J 8 bases; nucleotides not matched to a gene: 11. This CDR3 comprises 14 residues. The CDR3 DNA reads as TGTGCCAGCAGGCGACAGGGGCCCCTGATCGGCTACACCTTC. It yields the protein CASRRQGPLIGYTF.

The chain links TRBV7-2 to TRBJ1-2; D is possibly TRBD1 (6 bases). Germline values: CDR1 SGHTA, CDR2 FQGNSA. V gave up 1 base and J gave up 8 bases, with 14 bases separating them. The CDR3 is 14 amino acids. CDR3 coding DNA: TGTGCCAGCAGCTTAGTTTCTCCAGGGGCCGGCTACACCTTC. Protein: CASSLVSPGAGYTF.

This clone was seen more than once but under ten times. The gene calls are TRBV7-2 and TRBJ2-1; TRBD2 matches 11 bases. CDR1 SGHTA and CDR2 FQGNSA come from the germline V gene. This CDR3 spans 13 amino acids. After removal of 9 bases from V and 6 bases from J, the junction contained 4 bases not matched to a gene. The CDR3 region has the DNA TGTGCCAGGGGTAGCGGGAGGGGCAATGAGCAGTTCTTC. Protein sequence: CARGSGRGNEQFF. Filled out from reference TRBV7-2 and TRBJ2-1, the complete variable domain reads GAGVSQSPSNKVTEKGKDVELRCDPISGHTALYWYRQSLGQGLEFLIYFQGNSAPDKSGLPSDRFSAERTGGSVSTLTIQRTQQEDSAVYLCARGSGRGNEQFFGPGTRLTVL.

This rearrangement joins TRBV7-3 to TRBJ2-7; D is unclear. The V end was cut by 0 bases, the J end by 3 bases, with 6 bases between. The CDR3 has 13 amino acids. In germline, CDR1 is SGHTA, CDR2 FQGTGA. DNA of the CDR3: TGTGCCAGCAGCTTAACGGCTGACTACGAGCAGTACTTC. Amino acid sequence: CASSLTADYEQYF.

V usage is TRBV11-2 and J usage is TRBJ2-7; 7 bases fit TRBD1. Germline CDR1 and CDR2: SGHAT and FQNNGV. With 4 bases clipped from V and 2 bases from J, the junction kept 8 bases outside the gene matches. The CDR3 has 15 residues. CDR3 DNA: TGTGCCAGCAGCTCTCAGGACAGGACCACCTACGAGCAGTACTTC. Its protein product is CASSSQDRTTYEQYF.

The genes are TRBV19 and TRBJ2-2, with D possibly matching TRBD2 (5 bases). Trimming left V 9 bases short and J 5 bases short, with 13 bases between. Germline V gene lookup returns CDR1 LNHDA and CDR2 SQIVND (reference sequence). This CDR3 spans 13 amino acids. Written as DNA, the CDR3 is TGTGCCAGCCACCGGGGAAGTACCGGGGAGCTGTTTTTT. Translation: CASHRGSTGELFF.

The V gene is TRBV27, the J gene TRBJ1-2; the D gene is possibly TRBD1 (5 bases). V gave up 2 bases and J gave up 0 bases, with 10 bases separating them. The CDR3 covers 15 residues. Per the germline V gene, CDR1 is MNHEY and CDR2 is SMNVEV (reference sequence). The CDR3 protein is CASSLAGEANYGYTF. DNA of the CDR3: TGTGCCAGCAGTTTAGCGGGGGAGGCTAACTATGGCTACACCTTC.

V usage is TRBV4-2 and J usage is TRBJ2-1, with TRBD2 identical over 8 bases. The germline V gene encodes CDR1 LGHNA and CDR2 YNFKEQ. The CDR3 runs to 14 residues. The J segment lost 8 bases and the V segment lost 5 bases, leaving 8 bases of the junction unmatched. For the CDR3, the DNA is TGTGCCAGCAGCTCAGCGGGAGAGATGTATGAGCAGTTCTTC. It encodes CASSSAGEMYEQFF.

This clone has just a few counts. The genes are TRBV6-1 and TRBJ1-1; D gene ambiguous. The CDR3 spans 14 residues. Trimming took 6 bases from V and 0 from J, leaving 11 bases between them. The V gene's germline CDR1 is MNHNS and CDR2 SASEGT. CDR3 residues: CASSFSQVNTEAFF. Here the CDR3 DNA reads TGTGCCAGCAGCTTCTCTCAGGTGAACACTGAAGCTTTCTTT.